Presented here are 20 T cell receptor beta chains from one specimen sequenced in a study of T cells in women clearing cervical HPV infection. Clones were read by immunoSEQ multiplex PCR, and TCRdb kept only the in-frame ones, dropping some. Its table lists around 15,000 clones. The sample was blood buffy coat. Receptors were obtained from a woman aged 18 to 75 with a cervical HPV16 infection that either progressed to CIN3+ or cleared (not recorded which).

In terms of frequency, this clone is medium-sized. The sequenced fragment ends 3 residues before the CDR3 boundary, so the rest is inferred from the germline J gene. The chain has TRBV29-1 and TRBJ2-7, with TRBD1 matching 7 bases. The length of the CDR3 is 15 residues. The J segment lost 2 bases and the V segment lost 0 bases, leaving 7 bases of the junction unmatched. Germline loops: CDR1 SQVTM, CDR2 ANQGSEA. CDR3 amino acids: CSVEDRQGVTYEQYF. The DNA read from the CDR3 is TGCAGCGTTGAAGATCGACAGGGAGTTACCTACGAG.

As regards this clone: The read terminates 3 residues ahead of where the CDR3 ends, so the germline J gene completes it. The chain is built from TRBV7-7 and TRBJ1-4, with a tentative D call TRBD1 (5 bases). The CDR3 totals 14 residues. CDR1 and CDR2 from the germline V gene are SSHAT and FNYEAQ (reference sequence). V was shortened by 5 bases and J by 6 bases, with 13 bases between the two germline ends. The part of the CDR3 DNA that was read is TGTGCCAGCAGCCGTATCCTAGGGGATGAAAAA. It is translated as CASSRILGDEK. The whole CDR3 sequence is CASSRILGDEKLFF.

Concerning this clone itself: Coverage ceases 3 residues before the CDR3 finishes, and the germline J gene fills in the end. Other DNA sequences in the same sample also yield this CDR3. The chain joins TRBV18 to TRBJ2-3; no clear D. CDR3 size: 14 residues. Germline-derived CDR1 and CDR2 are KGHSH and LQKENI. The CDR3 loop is CASSPGPGKETQYF. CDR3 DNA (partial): TGTGCCAGCTCCCCAGGTCCGGGTAAAGAGACG.

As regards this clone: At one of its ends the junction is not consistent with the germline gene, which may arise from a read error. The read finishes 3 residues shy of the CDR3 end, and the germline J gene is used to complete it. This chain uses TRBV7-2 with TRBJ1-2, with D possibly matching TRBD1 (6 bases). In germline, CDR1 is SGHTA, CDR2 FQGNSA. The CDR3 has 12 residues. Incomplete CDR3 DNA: TGTGCCAGCAGCCCCACAGGGTATGAC. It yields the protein CASSPTGYD. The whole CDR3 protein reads CASSPTGYDYTF.

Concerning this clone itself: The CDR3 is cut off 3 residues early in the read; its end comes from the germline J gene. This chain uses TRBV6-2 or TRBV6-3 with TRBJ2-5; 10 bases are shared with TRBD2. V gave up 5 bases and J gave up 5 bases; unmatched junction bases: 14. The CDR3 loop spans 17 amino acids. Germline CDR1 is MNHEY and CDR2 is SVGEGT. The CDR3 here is CASSPPSGGPGWETQYF. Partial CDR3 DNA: TGTGCCAGCAGTCCTCCTAGCGGGGGCCCCGGTTGGGAGACC.

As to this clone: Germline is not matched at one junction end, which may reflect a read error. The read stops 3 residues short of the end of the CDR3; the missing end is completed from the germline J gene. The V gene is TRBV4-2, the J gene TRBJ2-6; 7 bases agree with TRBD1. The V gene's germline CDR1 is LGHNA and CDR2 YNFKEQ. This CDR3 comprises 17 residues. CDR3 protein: CASSRDSTSSGANVLTF. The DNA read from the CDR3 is TGCGCCAGCAGCCGGGACAGTACCTCCTCTGGGGCCAACGTC.

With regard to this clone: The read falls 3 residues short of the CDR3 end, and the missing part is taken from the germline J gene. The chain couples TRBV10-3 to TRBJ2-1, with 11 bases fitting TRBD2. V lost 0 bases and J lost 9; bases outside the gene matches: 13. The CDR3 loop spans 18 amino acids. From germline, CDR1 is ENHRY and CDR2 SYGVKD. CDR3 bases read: TGTGCCATCAGTGAGTCCGGGGGGCTAGCGGGAGGTGGTGCTGAG. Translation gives CAISESGGLAGGGAE. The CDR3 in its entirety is CAISESGGLAGGGAEQFF.

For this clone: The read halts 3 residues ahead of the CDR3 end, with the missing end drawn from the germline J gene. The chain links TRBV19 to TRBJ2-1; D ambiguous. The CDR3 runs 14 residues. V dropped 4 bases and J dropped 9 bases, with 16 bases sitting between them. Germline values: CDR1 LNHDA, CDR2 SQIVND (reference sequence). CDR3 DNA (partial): TGTGCCAGTAGTAAAGGCTCCTCAAGGCTTGAG. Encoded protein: CASSKGSSRLE. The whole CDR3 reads CASSKGSSRLEQFF. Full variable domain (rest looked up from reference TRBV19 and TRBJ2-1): DGGITQSPKYLFRKEGQNVTLSCEQNLNHDAMYWYRQDPGQGLRLIYYSQIVNDFQKGDIAEGYSVSREKKESFPLTVTSAQKNPTAFYLCASSKGSSRLEQFFGPGTRLTVL.

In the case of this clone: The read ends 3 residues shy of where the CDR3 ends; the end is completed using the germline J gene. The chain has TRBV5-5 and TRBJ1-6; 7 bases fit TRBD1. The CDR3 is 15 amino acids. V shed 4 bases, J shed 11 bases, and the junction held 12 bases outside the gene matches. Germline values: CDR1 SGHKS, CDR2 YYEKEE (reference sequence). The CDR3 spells CASSGRDSGRAPLHF. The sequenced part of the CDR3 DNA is TGTGCCAGCAGCGGCCGGGACAGCGGTCGGGCACCC.

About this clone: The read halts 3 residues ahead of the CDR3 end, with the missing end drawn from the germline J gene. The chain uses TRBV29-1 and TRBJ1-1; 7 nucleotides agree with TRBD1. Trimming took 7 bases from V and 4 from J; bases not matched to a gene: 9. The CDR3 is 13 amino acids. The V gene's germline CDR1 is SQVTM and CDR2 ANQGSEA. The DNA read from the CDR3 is TGCAGCGCAACAGGGGCCTACCTCACTGAA. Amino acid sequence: CSATGAYLTE. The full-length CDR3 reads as CSATGAYLTEAFF.

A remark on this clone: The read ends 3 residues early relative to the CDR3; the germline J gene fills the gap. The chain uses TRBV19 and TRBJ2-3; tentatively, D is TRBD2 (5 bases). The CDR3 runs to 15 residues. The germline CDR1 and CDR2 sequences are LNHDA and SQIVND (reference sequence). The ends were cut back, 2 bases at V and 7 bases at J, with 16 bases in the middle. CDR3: CASSIMSGNGHTQYF. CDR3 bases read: TGTGCCAGTAGTATAATGAGCGGAAATGGACATACG.

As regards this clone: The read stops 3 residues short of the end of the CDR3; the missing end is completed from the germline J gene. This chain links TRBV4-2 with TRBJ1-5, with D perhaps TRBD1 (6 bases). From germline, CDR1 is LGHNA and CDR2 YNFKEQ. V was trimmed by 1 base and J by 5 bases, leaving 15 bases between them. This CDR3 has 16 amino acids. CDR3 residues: CASSQVFGGGHQPQHF. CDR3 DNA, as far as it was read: TGTGCCAGCAGCCAAGTTTTTGGGGGGGGCCATCAGCCC.

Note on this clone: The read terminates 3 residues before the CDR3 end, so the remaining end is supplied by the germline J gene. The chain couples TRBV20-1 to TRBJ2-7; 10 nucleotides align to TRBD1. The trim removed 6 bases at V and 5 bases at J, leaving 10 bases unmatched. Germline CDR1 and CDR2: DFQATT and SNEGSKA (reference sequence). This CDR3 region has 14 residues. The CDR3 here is CSAPKGQGIDEQYF. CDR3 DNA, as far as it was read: TGCAGTGCCCCGAAGGGACAGGGGATCGACGAG.

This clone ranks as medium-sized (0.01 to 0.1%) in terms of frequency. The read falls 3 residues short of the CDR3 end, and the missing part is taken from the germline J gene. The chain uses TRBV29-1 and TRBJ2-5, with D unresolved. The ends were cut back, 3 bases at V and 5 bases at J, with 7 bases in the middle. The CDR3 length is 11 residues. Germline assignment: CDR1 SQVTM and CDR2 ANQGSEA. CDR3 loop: CSVEYRETQYF. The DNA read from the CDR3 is TGCAGCGTTGAGTACCGGGAGACC.

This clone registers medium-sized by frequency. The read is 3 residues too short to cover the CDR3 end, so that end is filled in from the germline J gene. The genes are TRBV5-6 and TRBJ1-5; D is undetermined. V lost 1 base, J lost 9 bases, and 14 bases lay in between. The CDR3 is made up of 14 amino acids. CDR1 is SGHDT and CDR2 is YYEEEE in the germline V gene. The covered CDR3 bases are TGTGCCAGCAGCTTGTCGCGGGATTCTCGGCCC. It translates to CASSLSRDSRP. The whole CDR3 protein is CASSLSRDSRPQHF.

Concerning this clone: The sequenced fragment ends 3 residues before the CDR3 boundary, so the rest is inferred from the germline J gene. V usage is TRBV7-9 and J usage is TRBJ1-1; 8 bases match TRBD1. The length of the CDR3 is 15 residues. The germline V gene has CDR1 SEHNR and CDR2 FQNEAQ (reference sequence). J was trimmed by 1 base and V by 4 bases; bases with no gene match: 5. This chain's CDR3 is CASSSRQGRNTEAFF. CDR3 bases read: TGTGCCAGCAGCTCGCGACAGGGGCGGAACACTGAA.

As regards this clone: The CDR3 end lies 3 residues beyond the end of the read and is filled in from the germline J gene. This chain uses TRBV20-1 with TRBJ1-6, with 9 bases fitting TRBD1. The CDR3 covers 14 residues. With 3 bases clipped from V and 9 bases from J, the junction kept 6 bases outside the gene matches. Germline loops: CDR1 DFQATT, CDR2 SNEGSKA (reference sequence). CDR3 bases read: TGCAGTGCTAGGAGGGACAGGGTGACTTCACCC. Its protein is CSARRDRVTSP. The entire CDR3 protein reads CSARRDRVTSPLHF.

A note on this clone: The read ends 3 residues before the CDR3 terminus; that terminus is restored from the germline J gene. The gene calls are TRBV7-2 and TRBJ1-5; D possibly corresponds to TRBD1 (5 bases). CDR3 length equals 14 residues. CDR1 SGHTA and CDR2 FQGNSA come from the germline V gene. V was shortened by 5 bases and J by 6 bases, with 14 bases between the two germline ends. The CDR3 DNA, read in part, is TGTGCCAGCAGCCCAGCGGGGGATCCTCAGCCC. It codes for CASSPAGDPQP. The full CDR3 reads CASSPAGDPQPQHF.

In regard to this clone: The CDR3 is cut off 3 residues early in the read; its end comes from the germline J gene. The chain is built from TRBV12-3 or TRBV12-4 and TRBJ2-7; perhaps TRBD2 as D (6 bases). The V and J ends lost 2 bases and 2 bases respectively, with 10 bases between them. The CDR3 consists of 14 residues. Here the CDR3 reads CASSLTGLPYEQYF. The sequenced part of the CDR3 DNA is TGTGCCAGCAGTTTAACGGGACTGCCCTACGAG.

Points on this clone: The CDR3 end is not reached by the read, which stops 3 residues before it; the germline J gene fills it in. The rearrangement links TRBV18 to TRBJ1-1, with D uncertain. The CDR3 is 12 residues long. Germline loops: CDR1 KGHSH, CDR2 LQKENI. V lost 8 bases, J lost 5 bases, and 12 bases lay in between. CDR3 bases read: TGTGCCAGCCAATCAGAACAGACTGAA. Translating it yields CASQSEQTE. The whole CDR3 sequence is CASQSEQTEAFF. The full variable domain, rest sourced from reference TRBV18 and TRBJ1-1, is NAGVMQNPRHLVRRRGQEARLRCSPMKGHSHVYWYRQLPEEGLKFMVYLQKENIIDESGMPKERFSAEFPKEGPSILRIQQVVRGDSAAYFCASQSEQTEAFFGQGTRLTVV.